Below, 32 T cell receptor beta chains from the same sample are listed, as sequenced in a study of blood T cell repertoires in COVID-19. The assay was immunoSEQ multiplex PCR, and TCRdb's table has in-frame clones only and misses some. The table lists about 72,000 clones, around 86% of them singletons, with 11% in the top ten. Sequenced sample: peripheral blood. Every receptor here comes from a man in his 70s with active or convalescent COVID-19.

In this sample, this clone turned up a few times. The J gene is TRBJ2-2, the V gene TRBV24-1; D is possibly TRBD2 (6 bases). Germline CDR1 is KGHDR and CDR2 is SFDVKD. V was clipped by 5 bases and J by 5 bases, with 11 bases between them. The CDR3 is 14 amino acids. The CDR3 coding sequence is TGTGCCACCAGTGTTGAGAGCGGGACCGGGGAGCTGTTTTTT. Translated, it gives CATSVESGTGELFF.

The rearrangement uses TRBV7-9 and TRBJ2-1, with TRBD2 matching over 10 bases. Germline V gene sequence: CDR1 SEHNR, CDR2 FQNEAQ (reference sequence). The CDR3 extends over 16 amino acids. After removal of 5 bases from V and 6 bases from J, the junction contained 10 bases not matched to a gene. The CDR3 region is CASSPPSGTSVNEQFF. CDR3 bases: TGTGCCAGCAGCCCACCCTCCGGGACTAGCGTCAATGAGCAGTTCTTC.

This rearrangement joins TRBV28 to TRBJ1-6, with a tentative D call TRBD1 (6 bases). This CDR3 is built from 15 residues. The V and J ends lost 5 bases and 3 bases respectively, with 11 bases between them. Germline assignment: CDR1 MDHEN and CDR2 SYDVKM. This chain's CDR3 is CASSLGGGYNSPLHF. The CDR3 nucleotides read TGTGCCAGCAGTCTAGGGGGGGGCTATAATTCACCCCTCCACTTT.

The chain uses TRBV5-1 and TRBJ2-2; no reliable D call. This CDR3 is 13 amino acids long. Trimming left V 0 bases short and J 3 bases short, with 3 bases between. Per germline, CDR1 SGHRS and CDR2 YFSETQ. DNA of the CDR3: TGCGCCAGCAGCTTGGCCGACACCGGGGAGCTGTTTTTT. It codes for CASSLADTGELFF.

The genes are TRBV30 and TRBJ2-1; TRBD1 matches 7 bases. CDR1 and CDR2 (germline): GTSNPN, SVGIG (reference sequence). The CDR3 contains 14 residues. V lost 4 bases and J lost 2; bases outside the gene matches: 5. CDR3 loop: CAWIRQGTYNEQFF. CDR3 nucleotide sequence: TGTGCCTGGATCCGACAGGGTACCTACAATGAGCAGTTCTTC. Variable domain in full (rest from reference TRBV30 and TRBJ2-1): SQTIHQWPATLVQPVGSPLSLECTVEGTSNPNLYWYRQAAGRGLQLLFYSVGIGQISSEVPQNLSASRPQDRQFILSSKKLLLSDSGFYLCAWIRQGTYNEQFFGPGTRLTVL.

The chain uses TRBV19 and TRBJ2-7; possible D gene TRBD1, 6 bases. The CDR3 extends over 13 amino acids. Germline assignment: CDR1 LNHDA and CDR2 SQIVND (reference sequence). Trimming removed 6 bases from V and 3 bases from J, with 12 bases in between. The CDR3 sequence: CASSEGRGYEQYF. The CDR3 nucleotides are TGTGCCAGTAGCGAGGGCAGGGGCTACGAGCAGTACTTC.

V usage is TRBV28 and J usage is TRBJ1-6; D is ambiguous. The CDR3 has 13 residues. Trimming pared 4 bases from V and 4 bases from J, leaving 5 bases between. CDR1 is MDHEN and CDR2 is SYDVKM in the germline V gene. The CDR3 DNA reads as TGTGCCAGCAGTTCCCTATATAATTCACCCCTCCACTTT. It specifies CASSSLYNSPLHF.

V usage is TRBV30 and J usage is TRBJ2-3; D remains unclear. The CDR3 extends over 11 amino acids. CDR1 and CDR2 (germline): GTSNPN, SVGIG (reference sequence). The V end lost 2 bases, the J end lost 6 bases, and 6 bases lay between the germline ends. The CDR3 loop reads CAWSNIDTQYF. In DNA form, the CDR3 reads TGTGCCTGGAGTAATATCGATACGCAGTATTTT.

This clone has only a few counts. The V call is TRBV5-1, the J call TRBJ2-7; the match to TRBD2 covers 10 bases. CDR1 is SGHRS and CDR2 is YFSETQ in the germline V gene. CDR3 length: 14 residues. Trimming removed 4 bases from V and 3 bases from J; junction bases left unmatched: 4. The CDR3 region has the DNA TGCGCCAGCAGCCCACCTAGCGGGAGCTACGAGCAGTACTTC. The encoded protein is CASSPPSGSYEQYF.

This chain links TRBV2 with TRBJ2-2, with D perhaps matching TRBD1 (6 bases). This CDR3 region has 14 residues. Trimming stripped 5 bases from V and 4 bases from J, with 11 bases between. Germline V gives CDR1 SNHLY, CDR2 FYNNEI. CDR3 sequence reads: CASSREGGTGELFF. The CDR3 DNA sequence: TGTGCCAGCAGTCGTGAAGGGGGCACCGGGGAGCTGTTTTTT.

The gene calls are TRBV30 and TRBJ1-2; a possible D gene is TRBD1 (5 bases). Germline V lookup: CDR1 GTSNPN, CDR2 SVGIG (reference sequence). V was trimmed by 0 bases and J by 7 bases, leaving 15 bases between them. The CDR3 has 14 residues. CDR3 sequence (DNA): TGTGCCTGGAGTGTAATGCGGGGGAGGGGTGGCTACACCTTC. Translated: CAWSVMRGRGGYTF. The whole variable domain, filled in from reference TRBV30 and TRBJ1-2, reads SQTIHQWPATLVQPVGSPLSLECTVEGTSNPNLYWYRQAAGRGLQLLFYSVGIGQISSEVPQNLSASRPQDRQFILSSKKLLLSDSGFYLCAWSVMRGRGGYTFGSGTRLTVV.

This clone was recorded once. The rearrangement joins TRBV7-2 to TRBJ1-1, with a possible D match to TRBD1 (5 bases). The germline V gene has CDR1 SGHTA and CDR2 FQGNSA. Trimming shortened V by 5 bases and J by 5 bases, and 15 bases separated the two germline ends. CDR3 length: 14 amino acids. The CDR3 loop reads CASSLIVGTTEAFF. The CDR3 DNA reads as TGTGCCAGCAGCCTAATAGTGGGGACTACTGAAGCTTTCTTT.

The rearrangement uses TRBV5-1 and TRBJ2-1; 11 bases are a match to TRBD1. Trimming cost V 4 bases and J 5 bases; bases outside gene matches: 2. This CDR3 has 14 amino acids. In germline, CDR1 is SGHRS, CDR2 YFSETQ. CDR3 protein: CASSRDRGNNEQFF. CDR3 bases: TGCGCCAGCAGCCGGGACAGGGGGAACAATGAGCAGTTCTTC.

The rearrangement uses TRBV7-3 and TRBJ2-1, with a weak D call TRBD1 (6 bases). Germline-derived CDR1 and CDR2 are SGHTA and FQGTGA. The CDR3 contains 13 residues. With 5 bases removed from V and 8 bases from J, the gap between germline ends came to 13 bases. CDR3 in amino acids: CASSLTNRDEQFF. For the CDR3, the DNA is TGTGCCAGCAGCCTCACAAACAGGGATGAGCAGTTCTTC.

The chain joins TRBV11-2 to TRBJ2-7, with 7 bases identical to TRBD1. Germline CDR1 SGHAT, CDR2 FQNNGV. With V trimmed by 5 bases and J by 0 bases, 7 bases remained unmatched. This CDR3 is 15 amino acids long. CDR3 sequence: CASSRTGTASYEQYF. Here the CDR3 DNA reads TGTGCCAGCAGCAGAACCGGGACAGCCTCCTACGAGCAGTACTTC.

The V gene is TRBV29-1, the J gene TRBJ2-7; 11 bases fit TRBD1. The CDR3 runs 14 residues. Looked up from germline, CDR1 is SQVTM and CDR2 is ANQGSEA. V was clipped by 5 bases and J by 2 bases; unmatched bases: 5. The CDR3 sequence: CSVRRDRGAYEQYF. DNA of the CDR3: TGCAGCGTTCGTAGGGACAGGGGGGCCTACGAGCAGTACTTC.

The rearrangement joins TRBV7-9 to TRBJ2-1; 8 bases match TRBD1. The germline CDR1 and CDR2 sequences are SEHNR and FQNEAQ (reference sequence). The CDR3 contains 13 residues. V was pared by 8 bases and J by 5 bases, with 5 bases of the junction left unmatched. CDR3 sequence: CASPLGQDNEQFF. The CDR3 nucleotides are TGTGCCAGCCCCTTGGGACAGGACAATGAGCAGTTCTTC.

V and J are TRBV6-6 and TRBJ2-2; no firm D call. The V gene's germline CDR1 is MNHNY and CDR2 SVGAGI (reference sequence). The V gene lost 5 bases and the J gene lost 0 bases, with 10 bases spanning the gap. CDR3 length: 15 amino acids. As DNA, the CDR3 is TGTGCCAGCAGTCCCGGCGGAACGAACACCGGGGAGCTGTTTTTT. Translation gives CASSPGGTNTGELFF.

This clone was seen more than once but under ten times. CDR3 bases: TGCGCCAGCGCATTACTACAAGAGACCCAGTACTTC. Amino acid sequence: CASALLQETQYF. The V and J genes are TRBV5-1 and TRBJ2-5, with D unclear. The CDR3 consists of 12 residues. Germline lookup yields CDR1 SGHRS and CDR2 YFSETQ. Trimming removed 7 bases from V and 2 bases from J, with 9 bases in between.

The chain recombines TRBV5-5 with TRBJ1-1; D might be TRBD1 (5 bases). Trimming stripped 3 bases from V and 0 bases from J, with 15 bases between. The germline gives CDR1 SGHKS, CDR2 YYEKEE (reference sequence). The CDR3 totals 16 residues. CDR3 in amino acids: CASSSLGGSMNTEAFF. Here the CDR3 DNA reads TGTGCCAGCAGCTCCCTCGGGGGTTCAATGAACACTGAAGCTTTCTTT.

The chain employs TRBV6-6 and TRBJ1-6; no reliable D call. The CDR3 has 14 amino acids. Trimming removed 10 bases from V and 3 bases from J, with 13 bases in between. Per the germline V gene, CDR1 is MNHNY and CDR2 is SVGAGI (reference sequence). CDR3 bases: TGTGCCACCGGGAAGGGCGGCTATAATTCACCCCTCCACTTT. This sequence encodes CATGKGGYNSPLHF.

This chain uses TRBV4-1 with TRBJ2-3; 10 nucleotides agree with TRBD2. The CDR3 consists of 19 residues. V was pared by 2 bases and J by 1 base, with 12 bases of the junction left unmatched. Germline V lookup: CDR1 MGHRA, CDR2 YSYEKL. CDR3 loop: CASSQTHGASGGRTDTQYF. The CDR3 DNA follows: TGCGCCAGCAGCCAAACCCATGGGGCTAGCGGGGGTCGCACAGATACGCAGTATTTT.

A few counts support this clone. This chain uses TRBV18 with TRBJ1-2; the D is unclear. Germline V lookup: CDR1 KGHSH, CDR2 LQKENI. The CDR3 is made up of 14 amino acids. Trimming took 6 bases from V and 3 from J, leaving 14 bases between them. The CDR3 region is CASSEQLGDYGYTF. CDR3 in DNA: TGTGCCAGCTCTGAACAATTGGGAGACTATGGCTACACCTTC. Full variable domain (outside the CDR3, taken from reference TRBV18 and TRBJ1-2): NAGVMQNPRHLVRRRGQEARLRCSPMKGHSHVYWYRQLPEEGLKFMVYLQKENIIDESGMPKERFSAEFPKEGPSILRIQQVVRGDSAAYFCASSEQLGDYGYTFGSGTRLTVV.

The V and J genes are TRBV3-1 (or the pseudogene TRBV3-2) and TRBJ1-3; the D is unclear. CDR1 is LGHDT and CDR2 is YNNKEL in the germline V gene (reference sequence). V lost 0 bases and J 0 bases, leaving 6 bases between the germline ends. The CDR3 contains 15 residues. CDR3: CASSQDMSSGNTIYF. Here the CDR3 DNA reads TGTGCCAGCAGCCAAGATATGAGCTCTGGAAACACCATATATTTT.

The rearrangement joins TRBV9 to TRBJ2-3; no firm D call. The V gene lost 3 bases and the J gene lost 3 bases, with 8 bases spanning the gap. The CDR3 totals 13 residues. Germline V gene lookup returns CDR1 SGDLS and CDR2 YYNGEE. Here the CDR3 DNA reads TGTGCCAGCAGCGCGTATCGTACAGATACGCAGTATTTT. Amino acid sequence: CASSAYRTDTQYF.

The V gene is TRBV28, the J gene TRBJ1-2; the match to TRBD1 covers 7 bases. CDR3 length equals 15 residues. With 3 bases clipped from V and 4 bases from J, the junction kept 8 bases outside the gene matches. CDR1 MDHEN and CDR2 SYDVKM come from the germline V gene. The DNA of the CDR3 is TGTGCCAGCAGTTTTAGTACAGGGGAACTCTATGGCTACACCTTC. Residues: CASSFSTGELYGYTF.

The CDR3, as DNA: TGTGCCAGCAGCCAACGGCGGGACAGTAAGAACACCGGGGAGCTGTTTTTT. The encoded protein is CASSQRRDSKNTGELFF. The chain has TRBV7-3 and TRBJ2-2; a possible D gene is TRBD1 (7 bases). Deletions cut 5 bases from V and 1 base from J, with 17 bases between. The V gene's germline CDR1 is SGHTA and CDR2 FQGTGA. The CDR3 totals 17 residues.

V gene TRBV14 combines with J gene TRBJ1-2; D not certain. CDR3 length equals 15 residues. Germline CDR1 is SGHDN and CDR2 is FVKESK. V was clipped by 2 bases and J by 3 bases, with 13 bases between them. CDR3 region: CASSQRTDFDYGYTF. The CDR3 DNA follows: TGTGCCAGCAGCCAAAGGACTGATTTCGACTATGGCTACACCTTC.

This clone came up once. The V gene is TRBV19, the J gene TRBJ1-1, with 7 bases identical to TRBD1. Germline assignment: CDR1 LNHDA and CDR2 SQIVND (reference sequence). The CDR3 sequence is 15 residues long. V shed 8 bases and J 5 bases; nucleotides not matched to a gene: 14. As DNA, the CDR3 is TGTGCCAGTCAAAATCCACAGGGGTGGAGGACTGAAGCTTTCTTT. Translated, it gives CASQNPQGWRTEAFF. The entire variable domain, with the rest obtained from reference TRBV19 and TRBJ1-1, is as follows: DGGITQSPKYLFRKEGQNVTLSCEQNLNHDAMYWYRQDPGQGLRLIYYSQIVNDFQKGDIAEGYSVSREKKESFPLTVTSAQKNPTAFYLCASQNPQGWRTEAFFGQGTRLTVV.

The chain employs TRBV7-2 and TRBJ2-1, with 11 bases identical to TRBD1. The CDR3 consists of 15 residues. The germline gives CDR1 SGHTA, CDR2 FQGNSA. The V segment lost 5 bases and the J segment 3 bases; nucleotides outside the gene matches: 3. CDR3 region: CASSPGTGGYNEQFF. The CDR3 bases are TGTGCCAGCAGCCCCGGGACAGGGGGCTACAATGAGCAGTTCTTC.

The CDR3 DNA reads TGTGCCAGCAGCCAATCGTTCCTAGCGGGAGAGTCCTACGAGCAGTACTTC. Translation: CASSQSFLAGESYEQYF. The chain combines TRBV3-1 (or the pseudogene TRBV3-2) with TRBJ2-7; 10 bases are a match to TRBD2. Germline assignment: CDR1 LGHDT and CDR2 YNNKEL (reference sequence). The CDR3 totals 17 residues. Trimming cost V 2 bases and J 1 base; bases outside gene matches: 8.

The V call is TRBV7-9, the J call TRBJ1-1, with TRBD1 as a possible D gene (5 bases). The CDR3 contains 17 residues. The germline V gene encodes CDR1 SEHNR and CDR2 FQNEAQ (reference sequence). Deletions cut 0 bases from V and 5 bases from J, with 19 bases between. The CDR3 protein is CASSLAGSARGRTEAFF. Here the CDR3 DNA reads TGTGCCAGCAGCTTAGCGGGGAGTGCGCGGGGGAGGACTGAAGCTTTCTTT.